This T cell receptor beta chain was recovered during a study of shared clonotypes between healthy human individuals. V shed 10 bases and J shed 6 bases, with 12 bases lying between them. Germline V lookup: CDR1 MNHEY, CDR2 SVGAGI. The CDR3 sequence is 11 residues long. This was a deep-level run. Methods used by the authors: Filtering was not the same, since immunoSEQ gave junction-only sequences without quality scores. This table comes from immunoSEQ multiplex PCR, and its TCRdb copy is limited to in-frame clones, with some not included. V, J and clone size derive from that table, while D and trimming were established from the DNA sequence. Among about 1,500,000 clones listed, around 97% were seen once.

This sequence joins TRBV6-5 and TRBJ1-1; D remains unclear. This TCR came from a man aged 30 to 45 in good health. What was sequenced was naive CD4+ T cells sorted from blood. The subset was: CD45RA+ positively selected. The CDR3 loop is CATSVPPEAFF. The CDR3 DNA is TGTGCCACCTCAGTCCCGCCTGAAGCTTTCTTT.